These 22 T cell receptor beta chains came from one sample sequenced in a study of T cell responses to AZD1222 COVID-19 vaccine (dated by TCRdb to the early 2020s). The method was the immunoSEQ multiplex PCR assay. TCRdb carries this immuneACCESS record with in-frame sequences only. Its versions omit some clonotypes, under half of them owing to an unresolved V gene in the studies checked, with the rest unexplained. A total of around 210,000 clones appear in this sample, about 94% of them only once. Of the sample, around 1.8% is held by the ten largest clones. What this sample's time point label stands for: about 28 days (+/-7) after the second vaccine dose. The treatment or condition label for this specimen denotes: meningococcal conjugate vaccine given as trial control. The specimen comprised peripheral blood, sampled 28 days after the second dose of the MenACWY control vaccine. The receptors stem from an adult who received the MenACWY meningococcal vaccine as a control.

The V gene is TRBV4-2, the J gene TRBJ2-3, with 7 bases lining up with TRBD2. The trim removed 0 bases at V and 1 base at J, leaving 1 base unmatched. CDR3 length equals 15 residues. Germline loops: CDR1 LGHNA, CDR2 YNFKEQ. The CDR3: CASSQDTSGTDTQYF. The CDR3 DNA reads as TGTGCCAGCAGCCAAGATACTAGCGGCACAGATACGCAGTATTTT.

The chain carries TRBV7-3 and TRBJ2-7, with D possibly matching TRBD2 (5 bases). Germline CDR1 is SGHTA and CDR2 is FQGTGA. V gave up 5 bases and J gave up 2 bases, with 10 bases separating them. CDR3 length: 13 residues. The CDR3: CASSAGNTYEQYF. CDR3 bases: TGTGCCAGCAGCGCCGGGAACACCTACGAGCAGTACTTC.

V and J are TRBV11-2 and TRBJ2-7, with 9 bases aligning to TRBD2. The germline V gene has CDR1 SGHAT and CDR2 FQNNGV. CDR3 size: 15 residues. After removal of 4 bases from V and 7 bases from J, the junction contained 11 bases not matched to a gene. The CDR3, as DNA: TGTGCCAGCAGCTCACTAGCGGGCCTCTCCCCGGAGCAGTACTTC. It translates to CASSSLAGLSPEQYF.

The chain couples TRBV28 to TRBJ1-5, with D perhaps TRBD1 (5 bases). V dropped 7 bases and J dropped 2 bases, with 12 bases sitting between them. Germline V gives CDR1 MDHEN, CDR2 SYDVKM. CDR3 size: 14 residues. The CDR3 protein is CASKWGSGNQPQHF. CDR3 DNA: TGTGCCAGCAAGTGGGGGTCGGGCAATCAGCCCCAGCATTTT.

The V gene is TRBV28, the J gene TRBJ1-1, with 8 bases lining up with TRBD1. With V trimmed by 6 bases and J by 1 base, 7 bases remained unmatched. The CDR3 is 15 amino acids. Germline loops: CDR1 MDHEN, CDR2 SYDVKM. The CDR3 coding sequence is TGTGCCAGCAGACCCGACAGGGGAGCGAACACTGAAGCTTTCTTT. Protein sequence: CASRPDRGANTEAFF.

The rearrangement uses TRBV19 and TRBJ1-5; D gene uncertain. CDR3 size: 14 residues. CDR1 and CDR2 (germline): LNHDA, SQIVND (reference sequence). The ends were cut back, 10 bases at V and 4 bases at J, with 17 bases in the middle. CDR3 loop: CATRTEPPNQPQHF. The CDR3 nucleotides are TGTGCCACCAGGACGGAACCTCCGAATCAGCCCCAGCATTTT.

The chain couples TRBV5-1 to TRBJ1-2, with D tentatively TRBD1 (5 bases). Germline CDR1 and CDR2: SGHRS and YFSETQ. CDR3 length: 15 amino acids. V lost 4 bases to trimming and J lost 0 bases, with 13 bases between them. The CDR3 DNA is TGCGCCAGCAGCCCTACGGGGGGAACTAACTATGGCTACACCTTC. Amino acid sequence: CASSPTGGTNYGYTF.

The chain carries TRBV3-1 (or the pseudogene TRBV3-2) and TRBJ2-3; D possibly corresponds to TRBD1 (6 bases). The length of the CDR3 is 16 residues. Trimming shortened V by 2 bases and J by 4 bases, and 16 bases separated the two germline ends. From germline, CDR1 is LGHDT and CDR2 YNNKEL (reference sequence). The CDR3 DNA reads TGTGCCAGCAGCCAATCACAGGGTAAAGACGCAGATACGCAGTATTTT. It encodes CASSQSQGKDADTQYF.

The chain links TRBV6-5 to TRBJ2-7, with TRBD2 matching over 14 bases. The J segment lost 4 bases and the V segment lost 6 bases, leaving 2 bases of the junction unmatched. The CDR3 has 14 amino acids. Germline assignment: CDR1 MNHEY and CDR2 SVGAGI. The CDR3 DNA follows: TGTGCCAGCAGCCGGACTAGCGGGAGGTACGAGCAGTACTTC. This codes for CASSRTSGRYEQYF.

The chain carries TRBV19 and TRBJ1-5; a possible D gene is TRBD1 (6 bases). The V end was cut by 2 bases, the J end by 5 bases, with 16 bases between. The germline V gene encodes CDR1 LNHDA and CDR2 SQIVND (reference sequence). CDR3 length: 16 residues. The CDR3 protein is CASSIWSGGGDQPQHF. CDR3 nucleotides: TGTGCCAGTAGTATATGGTCAGGAGGGGGTGATCAGCCCCAGCATTTT.

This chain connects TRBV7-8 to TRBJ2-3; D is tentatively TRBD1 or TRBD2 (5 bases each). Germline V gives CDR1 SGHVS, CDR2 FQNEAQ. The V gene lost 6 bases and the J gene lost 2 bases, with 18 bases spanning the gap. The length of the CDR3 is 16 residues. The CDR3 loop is CASRTGTVASTDTQYF. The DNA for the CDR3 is TGTGCCAGCAGAACCGGGACCGTTGCTTCCACAGATACGCAGTATTTT.

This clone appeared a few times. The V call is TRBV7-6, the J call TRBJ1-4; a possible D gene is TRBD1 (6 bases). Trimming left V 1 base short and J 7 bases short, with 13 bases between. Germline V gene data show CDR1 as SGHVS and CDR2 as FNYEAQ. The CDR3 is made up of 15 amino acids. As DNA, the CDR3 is TGTGCCAGCAGCTTAGGCGGGGGGCTAGGTGAAAAACTGTTTTTT. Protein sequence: CASSLGGGLGEKLFF.

The CDR3 is CASSLAEGANYGYTF. DNA for the CDR3: TGTGCCAGCAGCTTAGCCGAGGGGGCTAACTATGGCTACACCTTC. The chain uses TRBV7-6 and TRBJ1-2, with a weak D call TRBD1 (6 bases). CDR1 and CDR2 from the germline V gene are SGHVS and FNYEAQ. V was cut by 0 bases and J by 0 bases, with 8 bases left in between. The CDR3 loop spans 15 amino acids.

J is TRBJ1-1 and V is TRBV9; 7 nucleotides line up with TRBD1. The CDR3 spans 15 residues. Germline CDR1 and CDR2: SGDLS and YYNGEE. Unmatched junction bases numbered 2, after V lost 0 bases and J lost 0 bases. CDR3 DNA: TGTGCCAGCAGCGTAGTAGGGGGCATGAACACTGAAGCTTTCTTT. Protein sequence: CASSVVGGMNTEAFF. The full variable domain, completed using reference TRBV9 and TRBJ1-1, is DSGVTQTPKHLITATGQRVTLRCSPRSGDLSVYWYQQSLDQGLQFLIQYYNGEERAKGNILERFSAQQFPDLHSELNLSSLELGDSALYFCASSVVGGMNTEAFFGQGTRLTVV.

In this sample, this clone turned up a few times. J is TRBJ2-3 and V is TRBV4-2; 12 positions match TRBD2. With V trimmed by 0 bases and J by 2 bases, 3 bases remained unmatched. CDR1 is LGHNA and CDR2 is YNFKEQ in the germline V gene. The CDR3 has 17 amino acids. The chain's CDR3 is CASSQELAGGPTDTQYF. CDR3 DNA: TGTGCCAGCAGCCAAGAGCTAGCGGGGGGGCCCACAGATACGCAGTATTTT.

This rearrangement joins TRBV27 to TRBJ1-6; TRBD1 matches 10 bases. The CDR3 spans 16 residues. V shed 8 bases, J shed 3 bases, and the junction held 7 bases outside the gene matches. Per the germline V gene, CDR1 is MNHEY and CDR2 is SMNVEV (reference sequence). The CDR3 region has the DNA TGTGCCAGCCGGGACAGGGGAGGAATCTATAATTCACCCCTCCACTTT. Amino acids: CASRDRGGIYNSPLHF.

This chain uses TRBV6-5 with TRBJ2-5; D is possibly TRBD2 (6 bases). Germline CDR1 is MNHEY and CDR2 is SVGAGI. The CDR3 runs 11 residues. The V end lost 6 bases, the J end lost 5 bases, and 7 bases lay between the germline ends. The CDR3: CASRTRETQYF. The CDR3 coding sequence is TGTGCCAGCAGGACTAGGGAGACCCAGTACTTC.

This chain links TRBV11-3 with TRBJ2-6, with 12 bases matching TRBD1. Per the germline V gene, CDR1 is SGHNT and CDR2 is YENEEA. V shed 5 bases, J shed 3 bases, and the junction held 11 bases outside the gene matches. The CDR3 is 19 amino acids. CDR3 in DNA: TGTGCCAGCAGCCGAGGCCTCGGGACAGGGGGCCTTGGGGCCAACGTCCTGACTTTC. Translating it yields CASSRGLGTGGLGANVLTF. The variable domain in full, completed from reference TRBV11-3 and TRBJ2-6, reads EAGVVQSPRYKIIEKKQPVAFWCNPISGHNTLYWYLQNLGQGPELLIRYENEEAVDDSQLPKDRFSAERLKGVDSTLKIQPAELGDSAVYLCASSRGLGTGGLGANVLTFGAGSRLTVL.

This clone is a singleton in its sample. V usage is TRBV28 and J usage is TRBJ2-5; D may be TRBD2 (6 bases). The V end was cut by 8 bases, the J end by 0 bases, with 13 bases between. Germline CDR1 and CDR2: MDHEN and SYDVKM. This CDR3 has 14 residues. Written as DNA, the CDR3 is TGTGCCAGCCTCCCGGGGGTGTACCAAGAGACCCAGTACTTC. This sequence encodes CASLPGVYQETQYF.

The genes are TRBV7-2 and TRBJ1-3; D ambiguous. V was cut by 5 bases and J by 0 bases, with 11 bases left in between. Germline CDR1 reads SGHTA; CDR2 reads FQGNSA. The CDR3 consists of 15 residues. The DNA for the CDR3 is TGTGCCAGCAGCCACGTGAGATACTCTGGAAACACCATATATTTT. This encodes CASSHVRYSGNTIYF.

The CDR3 region has the DNA TGTGCCAGCAGCCACACTAAGACAGAGGGCTACACCTTC. This gives the protein CASSHTKTEGYTF. This chain connects TRBV7-6 to TRBJ1-2, with D perhaps matching TRBD1 (5 bases). CDR1 SGHVS and CDR2 FNYEAQ come from the germline V gene. CDR3 length: 13 amino acids. The V gene lost 5 bases and the J gene lost 8 bases, with 15 bases spanning the gap.

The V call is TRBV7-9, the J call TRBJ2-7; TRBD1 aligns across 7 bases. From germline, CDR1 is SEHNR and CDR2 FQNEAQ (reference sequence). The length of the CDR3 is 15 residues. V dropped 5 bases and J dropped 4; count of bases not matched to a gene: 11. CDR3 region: CASSTALGQNYEQYF. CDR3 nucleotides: TGTGCCAGCAGCACCGCCCTGGGACAGAATTACGAGCAGTACTTC.